These T cell receptor beta chains were read from a single sample in a study of blood T cells in healthy people across ages. MiXCR was run by TCRdb on the 5' RACE reads, yielding one entry per CDR3 protein. The table shows about 670,000 distinct CDR3 sequences, with about 50% occurring only once. The sample comprised blood. The receptors were gathered from a woman over 75 in good health. Both conserved end residues are part of each CDR3. Each record gives: J gene, V gene, clone size, D gene, CDR3 DNA, CDR3 protein. A D gene is named only where the DNA matches it firmly. Clone size, where shown, is once, few, many, or a class for clones that have expanded.

j_gene: TRBJ2-7
v_gene: TRBV20-1
abundance: -
d_gene: -
CDR3nt: TGCAGTGCTAGGCTGGCTAGCGTGGTCTACGAGCAGTACTTC
CDR3aa: CSARLASVVYEQYF

j_gene: TRBJ2-7
v_gene: TRBV3-1
abundance: many
d_gene: -
CDR3nt: TGTGCCAGCAGCCACGGCCAGGGGAAGGCCGAGCAGTACTTC
CDR3aa: CASSHGQGKAEQYF

j_gene: TRBJ2-1
v_gene: TRBV20-1
abundance: many
d_gene: TRBD2
CDR3nt: TGCAGTGCTAGAAAACTAGCGGGGGGCAATGAGCAGTTCTTC
CDR3aa: CSARKLAGGNEQFF

j_gene: TRBJ2-3
v_gene: TRBV29-1
abundance: -
d_gene: TRBD2
CDR3nt: TGCAGCGTTGCGGGACTAGCGGGATCCCCAGATACGCAGTATTTT
CDR3aa: CSVAGLAGSPDTQYF

j_gene: TRBJ1-2
v_gene: TRBV20-1
abundance: -
d_gene: -
CDR3nt: TGCAGTGCTAGCGGGGGGAACTATGGCTACACCTTC
CDR3aa: CSASGGNYGYTF

j_gene: TRBJ2-7
v_gene: TRBV7-9
abundance: -
d_gene: TRBD1
CDR3nt: TGTGCCAGCAGCGAGAAGACAGGGGGGATGGTTGACGAGCAGTACTTC
CDR3aa: CASSEKTGGMVDEQYF

j_gene: TRBJ2-1
v_gene: TRBV4-1
abundance: -
d_gene: -
CDR3nt: TGCGCCAGCAGCCAAGAAGTGACGAGAACCTACAATGAGCAGTTCTTC
CDR3aa: CASSQEVTRTYNEQFF

j_gene: TRBJ2-2
v_gene: TRBV6-6
abundance: -
d_gene: -
CDR3nt: TGTGCCAGCCGGGACGTTTCGGGACGGGGGAACACCGGGGAGCTGTTTTTT
CDR3aa: CASRDVSGRGNTGELFF

j_gene: TRBJ2-5
v_gene: TRBV9
abundance: -
d_gene: -
CDR3nt: TGTGCCAGCAGCGTAGAGCCTAAAGAGACCCAGTACTTC
CDR3aa: CASSVEPKETQYF

j_gene: TRBJ2-5
v_gene: TRBV7-9
abundance: many
d_gene: TRBD1
CDR3nt: TGTGCCAGCAATACAGGGGTTGAGACCCAGTACTTC
CDR3aa: CASNTGVETQYF

j_gene: TRBJ1-2
v_gene: TRBV4-2
abundance: -
d_gene: -
CDR3nt: TGTGCCAGCAGCCAAGAAGTGGGGCCGGCAGCAGCTTATGGCTACACCTTC
CDR3aa: CASSQEVGPAAAYGYTF

j_gene: TRBJ2-1
v_gene: TRBV24-1
abundance: many
d_gene: -
CDR3nt: TGTGCCACCAGTTCCCCACTGGGTGAGCAGTTCTTC
CDR3aa: CATSSPLGEQFF

j_gene: TRBJ2-3
v_gene: TRBV29-1
abundance: many
d_gene: -
CDR3nt: TGCAGCGTTAGCCTCACAGATACGCAGTATTTT
CDR3aa: CSVSLTDTQYF

j_gene: TRBJ1-1
v_gene: TRBV7-8
abundance: few
d_gene: TRBD1
CDR3nt: TGTGCCAGCAGTCAGACAGGGGGGAGGACTGAAGCTTTCTTT
CDR3aa: CASSQTGGRTEAFF

j_gene: TRBJ1-6
v_gene: TRBV9
abundance: -
d_gene: -
CDR3nt: TGTGCCAGCAGCCCTCGTTCTAATTCACCCCTCCACTTT
CDR3aa: CASSPRSNSPLHF

j_gene: TRBJ1-3
v_gene: TRBV6-6
abundance: -
d_gene: -
CDR3nt: TGTGCCAGCAGTTCGCAGGGAAACACCATATATTTT
CDR3aa: CASSSQGNTIYF

j_gene: TRBJ2-1
v_gene: TRBV5-1
abundance: many
d_gene: -
CDR3nt: TGCGCCAGCAGCTTTACAGTCTCAAGCTCCTACAATGAGCAGTTCTTC
CDR3aa: CASSFTVSSSYNEQFF

j_gene: TRBJ2-7
v_gene: TRBV29-1
abundance: -
d_gene: TRBD2
CDR3nt: TGCAGCGTTGAAACGGGACTAGCGGGAGGTGGCGAGCAGTACTTC
CDR3aa: CSVETGLAGGGEQYF

j_gene: TRBJ1-2
v_gene: TRBV24-1
abundance: -
d_gene: TRBD1
CDR3nt: TGTGCCACCAGTGACCCGTCCCCCGGGACAGCGGTTTATGGCTACACCTTC
CDR3aa: CATSDPSPGTAVYGYTF

j_gene: TRBJ1-5
v_gene: TRBV20-1
abundance: -
d_gene: -
CDR3nt: TGCAGTGCTACCCTAGGGGGGGTAGCGGGGGCCCTTGAGGATCAGCCCCAGCATTTT
CDR3aa: CSATLGGVAGALEDQPQHF

j_gene: TRBJ2-1
v_gene: TRBV11-2
abundance: -
d_gene: -
CDR3nt: TGTGCCAGCAGCTTAGATTGGCGGGATGTTGTGTCGCAGTTCTTC
CDR3aa: CASSLDWRDVVSQFF

j_gene: TRBJ2-4
v_gene: TRBV29-1
abundance: many
d_gene: TRBD1
CDR3nt: TGCAGCGTTGGGACAGGGGGCCGGAACATTCAGTACTTC
CDR3aa: CSVGTGGRNIQYF

j_gene: TRBJ2-7
v_gene: TRBV12-3/TRBV12-4
abundance: -
d_gene: -
CDR3nt: TGTGCCAGCAGCCCCCACCTTCTACGAGGGCAGTACTTC
CDR3aa: CASSPHLLRGQYF

j_gene: TRBJ2-7
v_gene: TRBV6-5
abundance: -
d_gene: -
CDR3nt: TGTGCCAGCAGCTTCCATGCGGCCTACGAGCAGTACTTC
CDR3aa: CASSFHAAYEQYF

j_gene: TRBJ2-7
v_gene: TRBV5-6
abundance: -
d_gene: TRBD2
CDR3nt: TGTGCCAGCAGCTCCCGACTAGCGGGAGTCTACGAGCAGTACTTC
CDR3aa: CASSSRLAGVYEQYF

j_gene: TRBJ1-1
v_gene: TRBV7-9
abundance: few
d_gene: TRBD1
CDR3nt: TGTGCCAGCAGCCCCGGGACAGCGAGGACTGAAGCTTTCTTT
CDR3aa: CASSPGTARTEAFF

j_gene: TRBJ2-7
v_gene: TRBV4-1
abundance: few
d_gene: TRBD2
CDR3nt: TGCGCCAGCAGCCAATCTCCCACTAGCGGTTCCTACAATGAGCAGTACTTC
CDR3aa: CASSQSPTSGSYNEQYF

j_gene: TRBJ2-3
v_gene: TRBV28
abundance: many
d_gene: -
CDR3nt: TGTGCCAGCAGTTTTGAGCGGCGCACAGATACGCAGTATTTT
CDR3aa: CASSFERRTDTQYF

j_gene: TRBJ2-7
v_gene: TRBV29-1
abundance: -
d_gene: -
CDR3nt: TGCAGCGTGGCCGAGACCTACGAGCAGTACTTC
CDR3aa: CSVAETYEQYF

j_gene: TRBJ1-2
v_gene: TRBV28
abundance: many
d_gene: -
CDR3nt: TGTGCCAGCAGTTCCCGATCCTATGGCTACACCTTC
CDR3aa: CASSSRSYGYTF

j_gene: TRBJ2-3
v_gene: TRBV27
abundance: many
d_gene: TRBD2
CDR3nt: TGTGCCAGCCGTAGTAGCGGGGGGGCTCGCACAGATACGCAGTATTTT
CDR3aa: CASRSSGGARTDTQYF

j_gene: TRBJ2-1
v_gene: TRBV20-1
abundance: -
d_gene: -
CDR3nt: TGCAGTACTTTCCAGGGGAGCTCCTACAATGAGCAGTTCTTC
CDR3aa: CSTFQGSSYNEQFF

j_gene: TRBJ2-1
v_gene: TRBV29-1
abundance: many
d_gene: -
CDR3nt: TGCAGCGTTGGACGTCCTCAGGGGCATGAGCAGTTCTTC
CDR3aa: CSVGRPQGHEQFF

j_gene: TRBJ1-2
v_gene: TRBV6-6
abundance: -
d_gene: TRBD1
CDR3nt: TGTGCCAGCAGACCCACAGGGGCCTCGCACGGCTACACCTTC
CDR3aa: CASRPTGASHGYTF

j_gene: TRBJ2-7
v_gene: TRBV7-6
abundance: many
d_gene: -
CDR3nt: TGTGCCAGCAGCTCTCCTTTGGGGTCCCGCTCCTACGAGCAGTACTTC
CDR3aa: CASSSPLGSRSYEQYF

j_gene: TRBJ2-3
v_gene: TRBV15
abundance: -
d_gene: TRBD2
CDR3nt: TGTGCCACCAGCAGAGATCTGCGGGGGGGCCGAGACACAGATACGCAGTATTTT
CDR3aa: CATSRDLRGGRDTDTQYF

j_gene: TRBJ2-7
v_gene: TRBV6-5
abundance: many
d_gene: -
CDR3nt: TGTGCCAGCAGTTACCGAAACCGGGACGGCTACGAGCAGTACTTC
CDR3aa: CASSYRNRDGYEQYF

j_gene: TRBJ2-7
v_gene: TRBV12-3/TRBV12-4
abundance: many
d_gene: -
CDR3nt: TGTGCCAGCAACGACGACTCCTCCTACGAGCAGTACTTC
CDR3aa: CASNDDSSYEQYF

j_gene: TRBJ1-3
v_gene: TRBV30
abundance: -
d_gene: TRBD1
CDR3nt: TGTGCCGGGACAGTCTCTGGAAACACCATATATTTT
CDR3aa: CAGTVSGNTIYF

j_gene: TRBJ2-1
v_gene: TRBV9
abundance: -
d_gene: TRBD2
CDR3nt: TGTGCCAGCAGTTTTTCTAGCGGGGGGGTAACCTACAATGAGCAGTTCTTC
CDR3aa: CASSFSSGGVTYNEQFF